A selection of T cell receptor beta chains follows, all from one sample in a study of shared clonotypes between healthy human individuals. Profiled with immunoSEQ multiplex PCR; TCRdb holds only in-frame clones, not every one. The table includes about 1.5 million clones, roughly 96% detected once. The source material was naive CD4+ T cells sorted from blood. The receptor set was obtained from a man aged 25-40 years in good health. Each CDR3 is given with its conserved first and last residue.

TRBV19	15	TRBJ2-6	CASSTTGSGANVLTF
TRBV5-1	16	TRBJ1-2	CASSLGQGGTNYGYTF
TRBV6-5	15	TRBJ2-3	CASSLTSGRADTQYF
TRBV10-1	15	TRBJ1-5	CASRAGQSSNQPQHF
TRBV5-4	15	TRBJ2-3	CASSRRLAESDTQYF
TRBV10-3	13	TRBJ1-2	CAIAQFGTDGYTF
TRBV19	15	TRBJ1-1	CASSINWGADTEAFF
TRBV19	16	TRBJ2-1	CASSRLAGVSYNEQFF
TRBV6-1	17	TRBJ1-3	CASSVSTGVLSGNTIYF
TRBV5-1	15	TRBJ2-7	CASSHGLADSYEQYF
TRBV28	15	TRBJ1-1	CASSQHRGMNTEAFF
TRBV18	14	TRBJ2-5	CASSPRLGRETQYF
TRBV7-2	15	TRBJ1-1	CASSPLPLQRTEAFF
TRBV15	15	TRBJ2-5	CATSRGDRRQETQYF
TRBV6-5	14	TRBJ2-1	CASIRRRGYNEQFF
TRBV15	15	TRBJ1-2	CATSRESSRNYGYTF
TRBV11-1	14	TRBJ2-3	CASSLAGTQDTQYF
TRBV11-1	13	TRBJ2-7	CASSLVRANEQYF
TRBV9	14	TRBJ2-5	CASSVEGPQETQYF
TRBV7-9	14	TRBJ1-5	CASSLGGTNQPQHF
TRBV5-6	13	TRBJ1-2	CASSPGQTYGYTF
TRBV7-9	15	TRBJ2-1	CASSLARGGPNEQFF
TRBV18	16	TRBJ2-7	CASSPPLRTGKNEQYF
TRBV5-1	17	TRBJ2-2	CASSVTSGRMNTGELFF
TRBV7-9	14	TRBJ2-7	CASRPVRRGYEQYF
TRBV18	16	TRBJ2-3	CASSGLAGGLRDTQYF
TRBV27	13	TRBJ1-2	CASSFRQGYGYTF
TRBV4-2	13	TRBJ2-7	CASSPDISYEQYF
TRBV5-8	14	TRBJ2-5	CASSFLAGQETQYF
TRBV11-2	16	TRBJ1-4	CASSLGVGATNEKLFF
TRBV25-1	13	TRBJ1-1	CASSITGTTEAFF
TRBV10-3	18	TRBJ2-7	CAISETGQGDRYPYEQYF
TRBV4-2	18	TRBJ2-3	CASSQLPAGRGSTDTQYF
TRBV19	15	TRBJ1-5	CASREDRAINQPQHF
TRBV18	13	TRBJ1-1	CASLQGLDTEAFF
TRBV19	15	TRBJ2-1	CASIQTGGLGNEQFF
TRBV5-1	15	TRBJ2-7	CASSNGLAGTYEQYF
TRBV19	13	TRBJ2-2	CASMRERYGELFF
TRBV9	16	TRBJ2-5	CASSPRGVSGQETQYF
TRBV4-1	14	TRBJ2-2	CASSQPGLTGELFF
TRBV6-1	14	TRBJ2-7	CASSELIWGSEQYF
TRBV10-3	16	TRBJ2-5	CAISAGTSGRGETQYF
TRBV27	17	TRBJ2-1	CASSLLARGGEHNEQFF
TRBV15	15	TRBJ1-1	CATSRDPGMNTEAFF
TRBV11-3	12	TRBJ1-1	CASSFADTEAFF
TRBV5-1	14	TRBJ1-5	CASSLAGAGQPQHF
TRBV27	11	TRBJ2-1	CASYSYNEQFF
TRBV7-8	8	TRBJ2-3	CASSPPFF
TRBV7-9	14	TRBJ1-2	CASRPDGSNYGYTF
TRBV4-3	15	TRBJ2-1	CASSQDRTSYNEQFF
TRBV28	11	TRBJ2-7	CASSKAYEQYF
TRBV29-1	14	TRBJ2-7	CSVVNRQGVGEQYF
TRBV5-1	17	TRBJ2-3	CASSLGVLAGMTDTQYF
TRBV7-8	15	TRBJ1-3	CASSLARGTGNTIYF
TRBV5-1	14	TRBJ1-3	CASSSGTGGNTIYF
TRBV9	12	TRBJ2-5	CASSVDTGTQYF
TRBV18	14	TRBJ1-5	CASSPQDSGQPQHF